A selection of T cell receptor beta chains follows, all from one sample in a study of memory CD4+ T cells and cytomegalovirus serostatus. Only in-frame clones appear in the TCRdb table, and some are missing; sequencing was by immunoSEQ multiplex PCR. The repertoire holds 52,000 or so clones, roughly 79% seen once, with around 1.6% in the top ten. Sequencing was done on a sample of memory CD4+ T cells from blood. These receptor sequences come from an adult in good health and CMV-seronegative. Both conserved end residues are part of each CDR3. D genes are given only for firm matches. Size values are once, few and many counts, or a class for expanded clones, and some rows have none.

d_call	clone_size	v_call	j_call	cdr3_length	cdr3_aa	cdr3_nt
NA	NA	TRBV6-6	TRBJ1-2	16	CASSSPTLGRPDGYTF	TGTGCCAGCAGCTCCCCAACACTAGGTAGGCCGGATGGCTACACCTTC
TRBD1	NA	TRBV6-5	TRBJ1-5	13	CASSRTGYQPQHF	TGTGCCAGCAGCCGGACAGGTTATCAGCCCCAGCATTTT
NA	NA	TRBV6-4	TRBJ2-3	15	CASSPGLGPTDTQYF	TGTGCCAGCAGCCCCGGACTCGGACCCACAGATACGCAGTATTTT
NA	NA	TRBV7-9	TRBJ1-1	15	CASSFSQRGDTEAFF	TGTGCCAGCAGCTTTTCTCAGAGAGGGGACACTGAAGCTTTCTTT
NA	NA	TRBV6-6	TRBJ1-2	12	CASSPTFPGYTF	TGTGCCAGCAGCCCCACCTTCCCTGGCTACACCTTC
NA	NA	TRBV28	TRBJ1-5	14	CASSSRTDYQPQHF	TGTGCCAGCAGTTCCAGGACAGATTATCAGCCCCAGCATTTT
NA	NA	TRBV7-8	TRBJ1-1	15	CASSSLQGLGTEAFF	TGTGCCAGCAGCTCGCTACAGGGACTGGGGACTGAAGCTTTCTTT
TRBD2	few	TRBV19	TRBJ2-1	15	CASRDGSGGPVEQFF	TGTGCCAGTAGGGACGGCAGCGGGGGGCCGGTGGAGCAGTTCTTC
NA	NA	TRBV7-2	TRBJ1-2	13	CASSLQINYGYTF	TGTGCCAGCAGCCTACAGATTAACTATGGCTACACCTTC
NA	few	TRBV19	TRBJ2-1	14	CASSIAGVDNEQFF	TGTGCCAGTAGTATAGCAGGGGTGGACAATGAGCAGTTCTTC
NA	NA	TRBV29-1	TRBJ1-1	14	CSVEDRRVGAEAFF	TGCAGCGTTGAAGATCGCCGGGTAGGGGCTGAAGCTTTCTTT
NA	NA	TRBV4-3	TRBJ2-3	17	CASSQEGSTASTDTQYF	TGCGCCAGCAGCCAAGAAGGATCGACGGCCAGCACAGATACGCAGTATTTT
TRBD1	NA	TRBV28	TRBJ2-7	15	CASQSQGQGTYEQYF	TGTGCCAGCCAATCTCAGGGACAGGGAACCTACGAGCAGTACTTC
NA	NA	TRBV11-1	TRBJ2-5	14	CASSPWDVRETQYF	TGTGCCAGCAGCCCGTGGGACGTCCGAGAGACCCAGTACTTC
NA	once	TRBV6-6	TRBJ2-1	15	CASSLLGVGSDEQFF	TGTGCCAGCAGTTTACTCGGTGTCGGTTCCGATGAGCAGTTCTTC
NA	NA	TRBV28	TRBJ1-6	15	CASSLARGSNSPLHF	TGTGCCAGCAGTTTGGCCAGGGGATCAAATTCACCCCTCCACTTT
NA	medium-sized	TRBV25-1	TRBJ1-5	13	CASSAGGNQPQHF	TGTGCCAGCAGTGCAGGGGGCAATCAGCCCCAGCATTTT
TRBD2	NA	TRBV9	TRBJ2-1	17	CASTRYGGADVLHEQFF	TGTGCCAGCACGCGATACGGGGGGGCCGATGTTTTGCATGAGCAGTTCTTC
NA	few	TRBV19	TRBJ1-6	13	CASMAGYNSPLHF	TGTGCCAGTATGGCAGGGTATAATTCACCCCTCCACTTT
NA	NA	TRBV5-1	TRBJ2-1	14	CASSFREPYNEQFF	TGCGCCAGCAGCTTTCGGGAGCCCTACAATGAGCAGTTCTTC
NA	NA	TRBV7-8	TRBJ1-2	15	CASSAQRNPPIGYTF	TGTGCCAGCAGCGCCCAAAGGAACCCACCTATCGGCTACACCTTC
NA	NA	TRBV11-2	TRBJ2-5	12	CASSSRRETQYF	TGTGCCAGCAGCTCCCGGCGGGAGACCCAGTACTTC
NA	NA	TRBV29-1	TRBJ2-2	11	CSVDRTGELFF	TGCAGCGTTGACAGGACCGGGGAGCTGTTTTTT
NA	NA	TRBV5-4	TRBJ1-3	15	CASSQDRNRGNTIYF	TGCGCCAGCAGCCAAGATAGGAACAGGGGAAACACCATATATTTT
NA	few	TRBV2	TRBJ1-5	16	CASSEHRDLGNQPQHF	TGTGCCAGCAGCGAACACAGGGATCTCGGCAATCAGCCCCAGCATTTT
NA	NA	TRBV10-1	TRBJ2-7	13	CASSQGYSYEQYF	TGCGCCAGCAGCCAGGGGTACTCCTACGAGCAGTACTTC
TRBD2	NA	TRBV14	TRBJ2-5	17	CASSQEKTSDYQETQYF	TGTGCCAGCAGCCAAGAGAAGACTAGCGATTACCAAGAGACCCAGTACTTC
NA	NA	TRBV7-2	TRBJ2-3	14	CASSLNGGPDTQYF	TGTGCCAGCAGCTTGAACGGGGGCCCAGATACGCAGTATTTT
TRBD2	NA	TRBV2	TRBJ2-1	13	CASKRLAEHEQFF	TGTGCCAGCAAAAGACTAGCAGAGCATGAGCAGTTCTTC
NA	NA	TRBV27	TRBJ2-3	16	CARTQHRYVGTDTQYF	TGTGCCAGAACACAGCACCGCTACGTTGGCACAGATACGCAGTATTTT
NA	NA	TRBV13	TRBJ2-7	16	CASSGGGLSASYEQYF	TGTGCCAGCAGCGGGGGAGGTCTGTCAGCTTCCTACGAGCAGTACTTC
NA	few	TRBV28	TRBJ1-3	15	CASSSLVGGGPTIYF	TGTGCCAGCAGTTCCCTGGTGGGGGGTGGACCCACCATATATTTT
NA	NA	TRBV6-1	TRBJ1-5	13	CASRDSSDQPQHF	TGTGCCAGCAGGGACAGCAGTGATCAGCCCCAGCATTTT
NA	NA	TRBV7-9	TRBJ2-1	13	CARGGATYNEQFF	TGTGCCAGAGGCGGCGCTACCTACAATGAGCAGTTCTTC
NA	NA	TRBV7-2	TRBJ1-2	12	CASSSRTDGYTF	TGTGCCAGCAGCTCAAGGACAGATGGCTACACCTTC
NA	NA	TRBV5-8	TRBJ2-7	15	CASRSSPGQSYEQYF	TGTGCCAGCAGATCCAGCCCGGGACAATCCTACGAGCAGTACTTC
NA	NA	TRBV7-2	TRBJ1-1	13	CASSLDWAGEAFF	TGTGCCAGCAGCTTAGACTGGGCAGGGGAAGCTTTCTTT
TRBD1	NA	TRBV9	TRBJ2-6	20	CASSAKLRDSKNSGANVLTF	TGTGCCAGCAGCGCAAAGCTCCGGGACAGCAAAAACTCTGGGGCCAACGTCCTGACTTTC
NA	NA	TRBV5-6	TRBJ1-5	16	CASSLRLDIRGQPQHF	TGTGCCAGCAGCCTGAGGTTGGACATTCGGGGTCAGCCCCAGCATTTT
NA	NA	TRBV5-1	TRBJ1-5	13	CASSYDGNQPQHF	TGCGCCAGCAGCTACGACGGGAATCAGCCCCAGCATTTT
NA	NA	TRBV5-1	TRBJ2-3	16	CASSPGWTTAGDTQYF	TGCGCCAGCAGCCCTGGTTGGACAACAGCGGGAGATACGCAGTATTTT
NA	NA	TRBV7-2	TRBJ1-2	13	CASSLGTSYGYTF	TGTGCCAGCAGCTTAGGGACAAGCTATGGCTACACCTTC
NA	NA	TRBV2	TRBJ2-3	14	CASSGLQNTDTQYF	TGTGCCAGCAGTGGGCTACAGAACACAGATACGCAGTATTTT
NA	NA	TRBV5-1	TRBJ1-2	13	CASSAGIDYGYTF	TGCGCCAGCAGCGCGGGTATCGACTATGGCTACACCTTC
TRBD1	NA	TRBV9	TRBJ1-2	16	CASSRPIGQGSYGYTF	TGTGCCAGCAGCCGCCCCATAGGACAGGGCAGCTATGGCTACACCTTC
NA	few	TRBV6-1	TRBJ1-5	13	CASSEAFDQPQHF	TGTGCCAGCAGTGAAGCGTTCGATCAGCCCCAGCATTTT
NA	NA	TRBV6-5	TRBJ2-3	16	CASSYSRAGLTDTQYF	TGTGCCAGCAGTTACTCTCGAGCGGGTCTCACAGATACGCAGTATTTT
NA	NA	TRBV19	TRBJ1-4	15	CASSIGGTTNEKLFF	TGTGCCAGTAGTATAGGAGGGACAACTAATGAAAAACTGTTTTTT
NA	NA	TRBV19	TRBJ2-7	16	CASRYLQPGSPYEQYF	TGTGCCAGTAGATATCTCCAGCCGGGATCCCCCTACGAGCAGTACTTC